Listed below are T cell receptor beta chains from one sample, sequenced in a study of Tregs in tolerant kidney transplant recipients. Clones were read by immunoSEQ multiplex PCR, and TCRdb kept only the in-frame ones, dropping some. This repertoire shows 50,000 to 85,000 clones, approximately 92% found once; its top ten account for approximately 10%. The material was CD8+ T cells from blood, obtained before the transplant. Receptors were obtained from a human donor who received a combined kidney and bone marrow transplant. Each CDR3 is given with its conserved first and last residue. The order of the fields is J gene, V gene, D gene, clone size, CDR3 DNA, CDR3 protein. The D gene is left open where the match is weak. Clone size is stated in some rows and not others, as once, few, many or a class when expanded.

J: TRBJ2-3; V: TRBV7-3; D: TRBD1; size: .; DNA: TGTGCCAGCAGCCGGACAGGGGGAACAGATACGCAGTATTTT; CDR3: CASSRTGGTDTQYF
J: TRBJ2-3; V: TRBV7-6; D: TRBD2; size: .; DNA: TGTGCCAGCAGCCGGGGGGGCGGCACAGATACGCAGTATTTT; CDR3: CASSRGGGTDTQYF
J: TRBJ1-1; V: TRBV5-4; D: .; size: .; DNA: TGTGCCAGCAGCTTTATGGGGGGCACTGAAGCTTTCTTT; CDR3: CASSFMGGTEAFF
J: TRBJ1-3; V: TRBV6-1; D: TRBD1; size: few; DNA: TGTGCCAGCAGTGAATTCGTTGAGGCGGGTTGGACAGGGGGAAACACCATATATTTT; CDR3: CASSEFVEAGWTGGNTIYF
J: TRBJ2-3; V: TRBV7-9; D: TRBD1; size: .; DNA: TGTGCCAGCAGCATGCCTCGTTTTTCGGGACAGGGAACAGATACGCAGTATTTT; CDR3: CASSMPRFSGQGTDTQYF
J: TRBJ1-1; V: TRBV29-1; D: .; size: .; DNA: TGCAGCGTAGAGGACGAGGGTTGGTGGAACACTGAAGCTTTCTTT; CDR3: CSVEDEGWWNTEAFF
J: TRBJ2-7; V: TRBV5-4; D: TRBD2; size: .; DNA: TGTGCCAGCAGCTTGGCTAGCGGGAGAGACGAGCAGTACTTC; CDR3: CASSLASGRDEQYF
J: TRBJ2-7; V: TRBV5-6; D: .; size: .; DNA: TGTGCCAGCAGCTTGGTTGGAGCTACCTACGAGCAGTACTTC; CDR3: CASSLVGATYEQYF
J: TRBJ1-1; V: TRBV28; D: .; size: .; DNA: TGTGCCAGCAGTTTAACGGTAATTAACACTGAAGCTTTCTTT; CDR3: CASSLTVINTEAFF
J: TRBJ2-7; V: TRBV28; D: TRBD1; size: few; DNA: TGTGCCAGCAGCCTCCGGGACAGGGCCCCCTACGAGCAGTACTTC; CDR3: CASSLRDRAPYEQYF
J: TRBJ2-7; V: TRBV9; D: .; size: .; DNA: TGTGCCAGCAGCGCCGACAGTGACGGCGAGCAGTACTTC; CDR3: CASSADSDGEQYF
J: TRBJ2-7; V: TRBV28; D: .; size: .; DNA: TGTGCCAGCAGTTTAGGCGGCTACTACGAGCAGTACTTC; CDR3: CASSLGGYYEQYF
J: TRBJ2-7; V: TRBV27; D: .; size: .; DNA: TGTGCCAGCAGTTCTACCTACGAGCAGTACTTC; CDR3: CASSSTYEQYF
J: TRBJ1-6; V: TRBV4-3; D: .; size: .; DNA: TGCGCCAGCAGCCAAGATGGCAGCTCCTATAATTCACCCCTCCACTTT; CDR3: CASSQDGSSYNSPLHF
J: TRBJ1-2; V: TRBV19; D: TRBD1; size: .; DNA: TGTGCCAGTAGGGTTGACAGGGGGGACGGCTACACCTTC; CDR3: CASRVDRGDGYTF
J: TRBJ1-4; V: TRBV6-1; D: TRBD1; size: .; DNA: TGTGCCAGCGCGAGGGACAGGGAGAGAGAAAAACTGTTTTTT; CDR3: CASARDREREKLFF
J: TRBJ2-7; V: TRBV2; D: .; size: .; DNA: TGTGCCAGCAGTGGGAGGGAGCAGTACTTC; CDR3: CASSGREQYF
J: TRBJ2-7; V: TRBV5-1; D: TRBD1; size: .; DNA: TGCGCCAGCAGTGACACAGGGGGGTCCTACGAGCAGTACTTC; CDR3: CASSDTGGSYEQYF
J: TRBJ1-1; V: TRBV13; D: .; size: .; DNA: TGTGCCAGCAGCTACGGCGGAAGGGGAACTGAAGCTTTCTTT; CDR3: CASSYGGRGTEAFF
J: TRBJ2-3; V: TRBV7-9; D: TRBD1; size: .; DNA: TGTGCCAGCACCGATCCGTCGGGACAGGGCACAGATACGCAGTATTTT; CDR3: CASTDPSGQGTDTQYF
J: TRBJ2-7; V: TRBV19; D: TRBD1; size: .; DNA: TGTGCCAGTAGCCCGTTGGGACAGCCCTCTGTCGACCAGTACTTC; CDR3: CASSPLGQPSVDQYF
J: TRBJ2-7; V: TRBV6-1; D: TRBD1; size: .; DNA: TGTGCCAGCAGTGGCCGGGACAGGGTCTCCTACGAGCAGTACTTC; CDR3: CASSGRDRVSYEQYF
J: TRBJ2-1; V: TRBV27; D: TRBD2; size: .; DNA: TGTGCCAGCAGTTTAGTGACTAGCGGGGGGATATACAATGAGCAGTTCTTC; CDR3: CASSLVTSGGIYNEQFF
J: TRBJ2-7; V: TRBV7-9; D: TRBD1; size: .; DNA: TGTGCCAGCAGCTACCAACCGGGACAGGGCCTCTACGAGCAGTACTTC; CDR3: CASSYQPGQGLYEQYF
J: TRBJ2-4; V: TRBV7-9; D: TRBD1; size: .; DNA: TGTGCCAGCAGACCGGGACAGCAAGACATTCAGTACTTC; CDR3: CASRPGQQDIQYF
J: TRBJ2-3; V: TRBV5-1; D: TRBD2; size: .; DNA: TGCGCCAGCAGCATCGGACTAGCGGGAGTGGCTGGGCCAGATACGCAGTATTTT; CDR3: CASSIGLAGVAGPDTQYF
J: TRBJ2-7; V: TRBV7-9; D: TRBD1; size: .; DNA: TGTGCCAGCAGCTCGAGGGACAGGGCGTACGAGCAGTACTTC; CDR3: CASSSRDRAYEQYF
J: TRBJ2-7; V: TRBV6-1; D: TRBD1; size: .; DNA: TGTGCCAGCAGGAATACAGGGGGCGCATCCTACGAGCAGTACTTC; CDR3: CASRNTGGASYEQYF
J: TRBJ2-2; V: TRBV2; D: TRBD2; size: .; DNA: TGTGCCAGCAACCCCCTCAGAGCGGGGGGGCCCGACACCGGGGAGCTGTTTTTT; CDR3: CASNPLRAGGPDTGELFF
J: TRBJ1-1; V: TRBV28; D: .; size: .; DNA: TGTGCCAGCAGTACCGCCAGGGCGAACACTGAAGCTTTCTTT; CDR3: CASSTARANTEAFF
J: TRBJ2-2; V: TRBV7-2; D: .; size: .; DNA: TGTGCCAGCAGCTCGCCGGAGGGGTTAGGAACCGGGGAGCTGTTTTTT; CDR3: CASSSPEGLGTGELFF
J: TRBJ2-7; V: TRBV27; D: .; size: .; DNA: TGTGCCAGCAGTCTCACAGTCCTCTACGAGCAGTACTTC; CDR3: CASSLTVLYEQYF
J: TRBJ1-5; V: TRBV2; D: TRBD1; size: .; DNA: TGTGCCAGCAGTGAAGACTACAGGGGGTGGGATCAGCCCCAGCATTTT; CDR3: CASSEDYRGWDQPQHF
J: TRBJ1-1; V: TRBV4-3; D: .; size: .; DNA: TGCGCCAGCAGCCTAACCGGGTGGAACACTGAAGCTTTCTTT; CDR3: CASSLTGWNTEAFF
J: TRBJ1-2; V: TRBV27; D: TRBD1; size: .; DNA: TGTGCCAGCAGTACAGGGGATGGCTACACCTTC; CDR3: CASSTGDGYTF
J: TRBJ2-7; V: TRBV9; D: TRBD2; size: .; DNA: TGTGCCAGCAGCCCCTGGGGGGGAGGCGAGCAGTACTTC; CDR3: CASSPWGGGEQYF
J: TRBJ1-5; V: TRBV5-6; D: TRBD1; size: .; DNA: TGTGCCAGCAGCGGGGGGACAGAAACCAATCAGCCCCAGCATTTT; CDR3: CASSGGTETNQPQHF
J: TRBJ2-7; V: TRBV5-8; D: .; size: .; DNA: TGTGCCAGCAGCCCGACTGGGCGGGGAGCCTACGAGCAGTACTTC; CDR3: CASSPTGRGAYEQYF
J: TRBJ1-1; V: TRBV2; D: .; size: .; DNA: TGTGCCAGCAGTGCCGGTATAGAAGCTTTCTTT; CDR3: CASSAGIEAFF
J: TRBJ2-3; V: TRBV27; D: .; size: .; DNA: TGTGCCAGCAGTTCCTACCTCTCCGACAGAAACAGCACAGATACGCAGTATTTT; CDR3: CASSSYLSDRNSTDTQYF
J: TRBJ1-2; V: TRBV5-5; D: TRBD1; size: .; DNA: TGTGCCAGCAGCTTGCAGGGGGTCGATTCTGGCTACACCTTC; CDR3: CASSLQGVDSGYTF
J: TRBJ2-7; V: TRBV5-4; D: .; size: .; DNA: TGTGCCAGCAGCTTGCAGGGCTCCTTCTACGAGCAGTACTTC; CDR3: CASSLQGSFYEQYF
J: TRBJ2-7; V: TRBV11-2; D: .; size: once; DNA: TGTGCCAGCAGTTCCTACCGCCCTAGCCTAACCTCCTACGAGCAGTACTTC; CDR3: CASSSYRPSLTSYEQYF
J: TRBJ1-1; V: TRBV18; D: TRBD1; size: .; DNA: TGTGCCAGCTCACCGACTCGGACAGGATCTAACATGAACACTGAAGCTTTCTTT; CDR3: CASSPTRTGSNMNTEAFF
J: TRBJ2-5; V: TRBV7-2; D: .; size: .; DNA: TGTGCCAGCAGGCTCGGCCTAGCGTTGCGAGAGACCCAGTACTTC; CDR3: CASRLGLALRETQYF
J: TRBJ2-3; V: TRBV7-9; D: TRBD1; size: .; DNA: TGTGCCAGCAGCTTAGGCGGAGGACAGGGTGGCACAGATACGCAGTATTTT; CDR3: CASSLGGGQGGTDTQYF
J: TRBJ1-1; V: TRBV2; D: .; size: few; DNA: TGTGCCAGCAGTGAACTTCAGGGTACGAACACTGAAGCTTTCTTT; CDR3: CASSELQGTNTEAFF
J: TRBJ1-2; V: TRBV10-3; D: .; size: .; DNA: TGTGCCATCAGTGAGGGGGGCAACCCACCTGGCTACACCTTC; CDR3: CAISEGGNPPGYTF
J: TRBJ2-1; V: TRBV5-1; D: TRBD1; size: once; DNA: TGCGCCAGCAGCTTGGGGGGGACAGGGGGGATGAATGAGCAGTTCTTC; CDR3: CASSLGGTGGMNEQFF
J: TRBJ2-1; V: TRBV9; D: .; size: .; DNA: TGTGCCAGCAGCGGTACTAGCAGAAACTCCTACAATGAGCAGTTCTTC; CDR3: CASSGTSRNSYNEQFF
J: TRBJ2-2; V: TRBV5-1; D: TRBD2; size: .; DNA: TGCGCCAGCAGCGATGGACTAGATAGCACCGGGGAGCTGTTTTTT; CDR3: CASSDGLDSTGELFF
J: TRBJ2-1; V: TRBV4-3; D: .; size: .; DNA: TGCGCCAGCAGCCAAGAACGGCATGAGGGTCGCAATGAGCAGTTCTTC; CDR3: CASSQERHEGRNEQFF
J: TRBJ1-2; V: TRBV11-2; D: .; size: .; DNA: TGTGCCAGCAGCCCCAGAAGGGGAGGCTACACCTTC; CDR3: CASSPRRGGYTF
J: TRBJ2-5; V: TRBV4-3; D: TRBD2; size: .; DNA: TGCGCCAGCAGCCAGTCAAGCGGGGGGGCCTTCCAAGAGACCCAGTACTTC; CDR3: CASSQSSGGAFQETQYF
J: TRBJ1-6; V: TRBV27; D: TRBD1; size: .; DNA: TGTGCCAGCAGTAGAGGGACAGTCAATTCACCCCTCCACTTT; CDR3: CASSRGTVNSPLHF
J: TRBJ1-1; V: TRBV2; D: TRBD1; size: .; DNA: TGTGCCAGCAGTGAATCCGGACAGGACTTCTTT; CDR3: CASSESGQDFF
J: TRBJ2-7; V: TRBV4-1; D: TRBD2; size: .; DNA: TGCGCCAGCAGGTCGCTAGCGGGAGGAGGCTACGAGCAGTACTTC; CDR3: CASRSLAGGGYEQYF
J: TRBJ2-4; V: TRBV7-2; D: .; size: .; DNA: TGTGCCAGCAGCTTCCTCCCCGGAGACAGGACTTTCAAAAACATTCAGTACTTC; CDR3: CASSFLPGDRTFKNIQYF
J: TRBJ2-1; V: TRBV25-1; D: .; size: once; DNA: TGTGCCAGCAGTGAAATGATCGCCGGGACTGGGAATGAGCAGTTCTTC; CDR3: CASSEMIAGTGNEQFF
J: TRBJ1-2; V: TRBV7-9; D: TRBD1; size: few; DNA: TGTGCCAGCACCCCGGGACAGGGGGACTATGGCTACACCTTC; CDR3: CASTPGQGDYGYTF